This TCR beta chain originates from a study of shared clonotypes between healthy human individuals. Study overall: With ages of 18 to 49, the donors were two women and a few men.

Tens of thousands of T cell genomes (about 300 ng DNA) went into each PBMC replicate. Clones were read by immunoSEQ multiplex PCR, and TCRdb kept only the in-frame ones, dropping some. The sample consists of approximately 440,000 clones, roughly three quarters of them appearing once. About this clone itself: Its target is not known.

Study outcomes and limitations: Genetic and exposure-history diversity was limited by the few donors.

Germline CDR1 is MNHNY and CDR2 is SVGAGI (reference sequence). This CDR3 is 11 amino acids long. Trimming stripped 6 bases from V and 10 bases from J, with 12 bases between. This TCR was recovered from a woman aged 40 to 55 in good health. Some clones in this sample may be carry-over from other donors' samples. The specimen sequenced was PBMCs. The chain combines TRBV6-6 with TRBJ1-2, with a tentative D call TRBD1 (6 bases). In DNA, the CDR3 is TGTGCCAGCAGCCGTGACAGGCTCTACACCTTC. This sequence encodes CASSRDRLYTF.